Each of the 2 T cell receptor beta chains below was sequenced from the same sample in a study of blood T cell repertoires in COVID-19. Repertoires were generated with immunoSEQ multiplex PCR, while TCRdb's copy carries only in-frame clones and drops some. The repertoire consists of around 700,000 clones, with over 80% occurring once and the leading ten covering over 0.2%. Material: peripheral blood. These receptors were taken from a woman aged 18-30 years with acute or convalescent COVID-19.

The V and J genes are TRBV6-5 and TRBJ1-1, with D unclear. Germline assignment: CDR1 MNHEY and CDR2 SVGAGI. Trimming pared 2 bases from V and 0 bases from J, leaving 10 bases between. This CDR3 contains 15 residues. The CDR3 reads CASSYGQVMNTEAFF. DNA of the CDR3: TGTGCCAGCAGTTACGGGCAGGTCATGAACACTGAAGCTTTCTTT.

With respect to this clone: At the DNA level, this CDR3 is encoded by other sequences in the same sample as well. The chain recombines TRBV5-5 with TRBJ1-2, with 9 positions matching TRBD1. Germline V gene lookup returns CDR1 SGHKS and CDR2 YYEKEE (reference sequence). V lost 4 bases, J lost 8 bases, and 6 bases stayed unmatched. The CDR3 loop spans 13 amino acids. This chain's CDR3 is CASSPGQGRGYTF. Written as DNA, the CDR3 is TGTGCCAGCAGCCCCGGACAGGGGAGAGGCTACACCTTC.